This T cell receptor beta chain was observed in a study of cytomegalovirus exposure and HLA in healthy donors. The study's findings and limits: By a later analysis, the bulk of CMV-associated TCR beta chains appeared HLA-restricted. Later on, a genetic analysis was performed. It linked a missense variant in DCLRE1C with V- and J-gene trimming of TCR beta. Reports indicate that TCR beta sequences accurately predicted the HLA-A and HLA-B alleles of most subjects.

It was with 60 Vbeta and 13 Jbeta primers that the PCR ran. Original processing methods: About 12 million shared chains were among the 65 million to 85 million unique TCR beta chains that a later analysis counted. Profiling relied on immunoSEQ multiplex PCR, and the TCRdb table lists in-frame clones only, not all of them. Clonal size and the V and J genes are those of that table, whereas D and trimming came from the DNA. The sample includes about 200,000 clones, roughly 80% of them seen just once. Concerning this clone: No antigen is known for it.

The receptor comes from a male donor in good health and CMV-seronegative. Sequenced sample: PBMCs.

The CDR3 DNA reads as TGTGCCACCTGGAGGGCAGGGCCCACAGATACGCAGTATTTT. This encodes CATWRAGPTDTQYF. The V gene is TRBV6-1, the J gene TRBJ2-3; TRBD2 is a possible D gene (6 bases). V lost 10 bases and J 2 bases, leaving 16 bases between the germline ends. The CDR3 contains 14 residues. Germline assignment: CDR1 MNHNS and CDR2 SASEGT.